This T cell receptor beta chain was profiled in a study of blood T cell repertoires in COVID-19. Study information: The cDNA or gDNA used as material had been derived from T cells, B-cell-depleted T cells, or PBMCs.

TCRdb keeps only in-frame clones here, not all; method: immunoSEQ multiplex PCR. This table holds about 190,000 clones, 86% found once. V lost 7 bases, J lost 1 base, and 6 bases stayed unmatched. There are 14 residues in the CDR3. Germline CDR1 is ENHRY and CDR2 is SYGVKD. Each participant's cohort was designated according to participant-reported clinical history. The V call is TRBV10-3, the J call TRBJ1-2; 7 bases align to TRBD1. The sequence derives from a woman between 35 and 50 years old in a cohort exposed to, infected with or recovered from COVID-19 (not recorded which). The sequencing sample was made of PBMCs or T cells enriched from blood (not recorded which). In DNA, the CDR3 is TGTGCCATCAAAGGGGGGACAGATAACTATGGCTACACCTTC. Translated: CAIKGGTDNYGYTF.